Sequencing of this TCR beta chain was carried out in a study of blood T cell repertoires in COVID-19. Study in general: Samples representing acute and convalescent COVID-19 were sourced from the United States, Italy and Spain. The cDNA or gDNA used as material had been derived from T cells, B-cell-depleted T cells, or PBMCs.

Per the authors' pipeline: Amplifying reference gene primers gave estimates of nucleated cell counts. Profiling relied on immunoSEQ multiplex PCR, and the TCRdb table lists in-frame clones only, not all of them. V and J calls and clone size are as listed in that table; D and trimming were resolved from the DNA. The data show tens of thousands of clones, approximately 83% seen once. Germline V gives CDR1 LNHDA, CDR2 SQIVND (reference sequence). This CDR3 contains 16 residues. J lost 5 bases, V lost 3 bases, and 4 bases had no gene match. Sequencing used peripheral blood. This receptor was taken from a woman of 80 years or more with active or convalescent COVID-19. This sequence joins TRBV19 and TRBJ2-1; 13 bases line up with TRBD2. The CDR3 nucleotides are TGTGCCAGTAGTATCCCGACTAGCGGGGGGAACAATGAGCAGTTCTTC. It translates to CASSIPTSGGNNEQFF.